Listed here are 8 T cell receptor beta chains from one sample, sequenced in a study of T cell responses to AZD1222 COVID-19 vaccine. Libraries were prepared by immunoSEQ multiplex PCR; TCRdb keeps only in-frame clonotypes and omits some of them. The sample lists about 150,000 clones; roughly nine tenths were seen once. The sample here was peripheral blood, taken 28 days after the second AZD1222 dose. These receptors were obtained from an adult who received the AZD1222 COVID-19 vaccine.

DNA of the CDR3: TGTGCCAGCAGCGGGACCAACTATGGCTACACCTTC. Encoded protein: CASSGTNYGYTF. The chain is built from TRBV2 and TRBJ1-2; tentative D call: TRBD1 (5 bases). With 6 bases removed from V and 2 bases from J, the gap between germline ends came to 7 bases. Germline V gives CDR1 SNHLY, CDR2 FYNNEI. The CDR3 sequence is 12 residues long.

The rearrangement joins TRBV19 to TRBJ1-3; D is possibly TRBD1 (6 bases). The CDR3 has 13 residues. V was pared by 8 bases and J by 4 bases, with 12 bases between. Germline values: CDR1 LNHDA, CDR2 SQIVND (reference sequence). In DNA, the CDR3 is TGTGCCAGTGCCTGGCAGGGGGGAAACACCATATATTTT. It yields the protein CASAWQGGNTIYF.

This chain joins TRBV7-8 and TRBJ2-2; D not resolved. Germline CDR1 and CDR2: SGHVS and FQNEAQ. The CDR3 totals 12 residues. Between the trimmed V and J ends, which lost 2 bases and 5 bases, there was a span of 3 bases. CDR3 coding DNA: TGTGCCAGCAGCTTATTTACCGGGGAGCTGTTTTTT. Translation gives CASSLFTGELFF.

The gene calls are TRBV5-1 and TRBJ2-7; the D gene is possibly TRBD1 (6 bases). The CDR3 has 15 residues. The V gene lost 0 bases and the J gene lost 5 bases, with 15 bases spanning the gap. Germline V gene data show CDR1 as SGHRS and CDR2 as YFSETQ. CDR3 in DNA: TGCGCCAGCAGCTTGGGTGGGCAGGGGTCGGACGAGCAGTACTTC. It encodes CASSLGGQGSDEQYF.

This chain uses TRBV24-1 with TRBJ1-2; 8 nucleotides align to TRBD1. J gave up 7 bases and V 6 bases, and 9 bases lay outside the gene matches. This CDR3 contains 14 residues. Germline V gene data show CDR1 as KGHDR and CDR2 as SFDVKD. CDR3 bases: TGTGCCACCAGTTCGAGACAGGGGATTCCTGGCTACACCTTC. Protein sequence: CATSSRQGIPGYTF.

This chain uses TRBV10-3 with TRBJ1-6; 8 positions agree with TRBD1. The length of the CDR3 is 15 residues. Looked up from germline, CDR1 is ENHRY and CDR2 is SYGVKD. J lost 10 bases, V lost 0 bases, and 5 bases had no gene match. The CDR3 here is CAISESNRGNSPLHF. CDR3 coding DNA: TGTGCCATCAGTGAGTCAAACAGGGGGAACTCACCCCTCCACTTT.

This chain connects TRBV21-1 to TRBJ1-1; the D call in the table, TRBD1, was not verified against the DNA. TRBV21-1 is deemed a pseudogene. The CDR3 has 16 amino acids. This CDR3 reads CASSKRQQSLNTEAFF. Here the CDR3 DNA reads TGTGCCAGCAGCAAACGGCAACAGTCCTTGAACACTGAAGCTTTCTTT.

This sequence joins TRBV6-2 or TRBV6-3 and TRBJ1-2, with D unclear. CDR3 length equals 17 residues. Germline lookup yields CDR1 MNHEY and CDR2 SVGEGT. With 2 bases removed from V and 3 bases from J, the gap between germline ends came to 19 bases. The CDR3 coding sequence is TGTGCCAGCAGTTACATGGCAGGAGCCCCGGCGGACTATGGCTACACCTTC. It yields the protein CASSYMAGAPADYGYTF.